Listed here are 30 T cell receptor beta chains from one sample, sequenced in a study of T cell changes during pregnancy in multiple sclerosis. Sequencing used immunoSEQ multiplex PCR; TCRdb keeps in-frame clones, though not all of them. Here the sample spans about 40,000 clones, around 90% being singletons. The input for sequencing was CD4+ T cells from peripheral blood mononuclear cells, taken in the third trimester of pregnancy. The receptors come from a female donor with multiple sclerosis, enrolled in a pregnancy study.

This chain links TRBV5-4 with TRBJ2-7; maybe TRBD1 (5 bases). The CDR3 is 15 residues long. Germline values: CDR1 SGHNT, CDR2 YYREEE (reference sequence). Trimming pared 4 bases from V and 2 bases from J, leaving 16 bases between. CDR3 in DNA: TGTGCCAGCAGCCGGCCGCAGGGTGTCACCTACGAGCAGTACTTC. It codes for CASSRPQGVTYEQYF.

The rearrangement links TRBV7-2 to TRBJ2-3; 8 nucleotides align to TRBD2. V dropped 3 bases and J dropped 2; count of bases not matched to a gene: 4. Germline V gene data show CDR1 as SGHTA and CDR2 as FQGNSA. The CDR3 length is 15 residues. CDR3 loop: CASSFREGSTDTQYF. The CDR3 DNA reads as TGTGCCAGCAGCTTTCGGGAGGGATCCACAGATACGCAGTATTTT.

As regards this clone: One end of the junction fails to match germline, which may point to a read error. This sequence joins TRBV5-3 and TRBJ2-7, with 9 nucleotides matching TRBD1. TRBV5-3 is assigned to the ORF class and has an uncertain function. The CDR3 runs to 17 residues. The CDR3 DNA is TGTGCCAGAAGCTCCAAGGCCCGGGACAGGGCTTTCTACCAGCAGTACTTC. Translation gives CARSSKARDRAFYQQYF.

The chain couples TRBV9 to TRBJ1-1; 10 bases are shared with TRBD1. The CDR3 totals 15 residues. Germline-derived CDR1 and CDR2 are SGDLS and YYNGEE. Germline trimming cut 3 bases from V and 5 bases from J; bases unmatched to any gene: 7. The CDR3 DNA reads TGTGCCAGCAGCGGGTTAGGACAGGGGGGAACTGAAGCTTTCTTT. This sequence encodes CASSGLGQGGTEAFF.

The V call is TRBV28, the J call TRBJ2-7, with D maybe TRBD1 (5 bases). The CDR3 runs to 11 residues. The germline CDR1 and CDR2 sequences are MDHEN and SYDVKM. Trimming stripped 9 bases from V and 7 bases from J, with 13 bases between. The CDR3 protein is CASSGHREQYF. CDR3 DNA: TGTGCCAGTTCAGGGCATCGGGAGCAGTACTTC.

The V gene is TRBV5-1, the J gene TRBJ1-1; possibly TRBD1 for D (5 bases). The germline V gene encodes CDR1 SGHRS and CDR2 YFSETQ. Trimming took off 4 bases at V and 4 bases at J, with 20 bases between the two ends. The CDR3 loop spans 16 amino acids. The CDR3 bases are TGCGCCAGCAGCCTGCTTTCGGCAGGGAAGTTCACTGAAGCTTTCTTT. Translation gives CASSLLSAGKFTEAFF.

The genes are TRBV5-4 and TRBJ2-5, with TRBD2 as a possible D gene (6 bases). CDR1 SGHNT and CDR2 YYREEE come from the germline V gene (reference sequence). The CDR3 runs to 16 residues. The V end was cut by 0 bases, the J end by 7 bases, with 19 bases between. In nucleotides, the CDR3 is TGTGCCAGCAGCTTGGCCGGGGGTCGAGGGCTGGGGACCCAGTACTTC. This translates into CASSLAGGRGLGTQYF.

This clone came up once. The J gene is TRBJ2-2, the V gene TRBV10-3; a possible D gene is TRBD2 (6 bases). The CDR3 loop spans 15 amino acids. Between the trimmed V and J ends, which lost 5 bases and 5 bases, there was a span of 15 bases. CDR1 ENHRY and CDR2 SYGVKD come from the germline V gene. CDR3 bases: TGTGCCATCAGTTCCCCGGGCGGGGTTACCGGGGAGCTGTTTTTT. Translating gives CAISSPGGVTGELFF.

The V and J genes are TRBV7-2 and TRBJ1-5; no clear D. This CDR3 has 13 amino acids. Germline V CDR1 and CDR2: SGHTA, FQGNSA. V lost 0 bases, J lost 6 bases, and 6 bases lay in between. CDR3 DNA sequence: TGTGCCAGCAGCTTAGCCGTGAGTCAGCCCCAGCATTTT. It yields the protein CASSLAVSQPQHF. Full variable domain (remainder filled in from reference TRBV7-2 and TRBJ1-5): GAGVSQSPSNKVTEKGKDVELRCDPISGHTALYWYRQSLGQGLEFLIYFQGNSAPDKSGLPSDRFSAERTGGSVSTLTIQRTQQEDSAVYLCASSLAVSQPQHFGDGTRLSIL.

The chain links TRBV5-1 to TRBJ2-1; TRBD2 aligns across 11 bases. The CDR3 extends over 16 amino acids. Per the germline V gene, CDR1 is SGHRS and CDR2 is YFSETQ. V lost 1 base, J lost 5 bases, and 5 bases stayed unmatched. CDR3 sequence reads: CASSLRLAGTHNEQFF. CDR3 in DNA: TGCGCCAGCAGCTTGAGACTAGCGGGAACTCACAATGAGCAGTTCTTC.

V and J are TRBV14 and TRBJ1-2; the D gene is possibly TRBD1 (6 bases). This CDR3 spans 14 amino acids. The germline V gene has CDR1 SGHDN and CDR2 FVKESK. V lost 4 bases to trimming and J lost 2 bases, with 11 bases between them. As DNA, the CDR3 is TGTGCCAGCAGCCCTAGGACAGCCAACTATGGCTACACCTTC. The encoded protein is CASSPRTANYGYTF.

The CDR3 spells CASSPGLSTDTQYF. The DNA of the CDR3 is TGTGCCAGCAGCCCGGGACTAAGCACAGATACGCAGTATTTT. This chain connects TRBV2 to TRBJ2-3; 7 nucleotides agree with TRBD2. The germline V gene has CDR1 SNHLY and CDR2 FYNNEI. V lost 6 bases and J lost 0; bases outside the gene matches: 3. The CDR3 spans 14 residues.

This clone was found once. The chain combines TRBV7-2 with TRBJ2-7, with D unclear. The V end was cut by 2 bases, the J end by 6 bases, with 14 bases between. Germline CDR1 reads SGHTA; CDR2 reads FQGNSA. This CDR3 is 14 amino acids long. CDR3 nucleotides: TGTGCCAGCAGCTTATATTCCGGTGCTCCCGAGCAGTACTTC. Its translation: CASSLYSGAPEQYF.

J is TRBJ1-2 and V is TRBV30; no firm D call. Trimming stripped 0 bases from V and 8 bases from J, with 7 bases between. There are 11 residues in the CDR3. Germline CDR1 reads GTSNPN; CDR2 reads SVGIG (reference sequence). DNA of the CDR3: TGTGCCTGGAGTGTACTCCGAGGCTACACCTTC. Its protein is CAWSVLRGYTF.

This clone was seen more than once but under ten times. The rearrangement uses TRBV27 and TRBJ1-2; D is ambiguous. Trimming shortened V by 6 bases and J by 3 bases, and 17 bases separated the two germline ends. Germline CDR1 MNHEY, CDR2 SMNVEV (reference sequence). There are 15 residues in the CDR3. The CDR3 DNA reads TGTGCCAGCAGCCCAAAAAGACTCTCCTACTATGGCTACACCTTC. It yields the protein CASSPKRLSYYGYTF.

The chain combines TRBV5-1 with TRBJ2-3; 9 positions match TRBD1. The germline CDR1 and CDR2 sequences are SGHRS and YFSETQ. J was trimmed by 4 bases and V by 5 bases; bases with no gene match: 8. The CDR3 runs 15 residues. DNA for the CDR3: TGCGCCAGCAGATTAGGGACAGGGCTCGCAGATACGCAGTATTTT. Encoded protein: CASRLGTGLADTQYF.

The rearrangement uses TRBV4-2 and TRBJ2-5; 8 bases agree with TRBD2. CDR1 is LGHNA and CDR2 is YNFKEQ in the germline V gene. V lost 0 bases and J lost 1; bases outside the gene matches: 7. The CDR3 contains 17 residues. This chain's CDR3 is CASSQDPRGGLQETQYF. The DNA of the CDR3 is TGTGCCAGCAGCCAAGATCCTCGCGGGGGGCTCCAAGAGACCCAGTACTTC.

This CDR3 is CATSSPGTGLGTEAFF. The CDR3, as DNA: TGTGCCACCAGCAGTCCCGGGACAGGGTTGGGCACTGAAGCTTTCTTT. The chain combines TRBV15 with TRBJ1-1, with 9 bases matching TRBD1. This CDR3 has 16 amino acids. Germline V gives CDR1 LNHNV, CDR2 YYDKDF (reference sequence). V was pared by 3 bases and J by 4 bases, with 9 bases of the junction left unmatched.

The rearrangement links TRBV2 to TRBJ1-2, with 9 bases aligning to TRBD1. The germline V gene encodes CDR1 SNHLY and CDR2 FYNNEI. This CDR3 is 13 amino acids long. After removal of 4 bases from V and 5 bases from J, the junction contained 2 bases not matched to a gene. The CDR3 loop is CASSGDREYGYTF. As DNA, the CDR3 is TGTGCCAGCAGTGGGGACAGGGAGTATGGCTACACCTTC.

The genes are TRBV29-1 and TRBJ1-2; D is ambiguous. Looked up from germline, CDR1 is SQVTM and CDR2 is ANQGSEA. Trimming cost V 3 bases and J 7 bases, with 12 bases left between them. The CDR3 contains 12 residues. The CDR3 spells CSVDGGPGGYTF. As DNA, the CDR3 is TGCAGCGTTGATGGAGGGCCGGGTGGCTACACCTTC.

The J gene is TRBJ1-1, the V gene TRBV6-5, with a possible D match to TRBD1 (5 bases). In germline, CDR1 is MNHEY, CDR2 SVGAGI. The CDR3 is made up of 13 amino acids. With 7 bases removed from V and 1 base from J, the gap between germline ends came to 10 bases. The CDR3 here is CASMRQPNTEAFF. As DNA, the CDR3 is TGTGCCAGCATGAGACAGCCGAACACTGAAGCTTTCTTT.

This sequence joins TRBV5-1 and TRBJ2-1; a weak D match, TRBD2 (5 bases). Germline assignment: CDR1 SGHRS and CDR2 YFSETQ. Trimming took off 0 bases at V and 5 bases at J, with 15 bases between the two ends. The CDR3 consists of 16 residues. The CDR3 DNA follows: TGCGCCAGCAGCTTGGCTAGCCGGACCCAAAACAATGAGCAGTTCTTC. Encoded protein: CASSLASRTQNNEQFF.

The chain uses TRBV19 and TRBJ1-5, with TRBD1 matching 11 bases. V was clipped by 1 base and J by 7 bases; unmatched bases: 3. The germline CDR1 and CDR2 sequences are LNHDA and SQIVND (reference sequence). The CDR3 has 15 amino acids. The chain's CDR3 is CASSIGTGGGQPQHF. The CDR3 coding sequence is TGTGCCAGTAGTATAGGGACAGGGGGCGGGCAGCCCCAGCATTTT.

This clone was picked up a small number of times. The chain couples TRBV27 to TRBJ1-1; D ambiguous. The ends were cut back, 5 bases at V and 3 bases at J, with 4 bases in the middle. Germline assignment: CDR1 MNHEY and CDR2 SMNVEV (reference sequence). The length of the CDR3 is 11 residues. In nucleotides, the CDR3 is TGTGCCAGCAGTACGGACACTGAAGCTTTCTTT. This gives the protein CASSTDTEAFF.

The rearrangement uses TRBV5-8 and TRBJ2-5, with D possibly matching TRBD1 (5 bases). Germline V gene sequence: CDR1 SGHTS, CDR2 YDEGEE. Trimming took off 4 bases at V and 4 bases at J, with 17 bases between the two ends. The CDR3 contains 15 residues. CDR3 region: CASSRGQTTGETQYF. The DNA for the CDR3 is TGTGCCAGCAGCAGGGGCCAGACGACGGGAGAGACCCAGTACTTC.

The chain joins TRBV7-9 to TRBJ2-6, with D unresolved. Germline-derived CDR1 and CDR2 are SEHNR and FQNEAQ (reference sequence). CDR3 length: 19 residues. The germline V and J ends were trimmed by 1 base and 2 bases, with 18 bases remaining between them. The CDR3 is CASSLGNRQGRPGANVLTF. As DNA, the CDR3 is TGTGCCAGCAGCTTAGGGAATAGACAAGGTCGTCCTGGGGCCAACGTCCTGACTTTC.

This chain uses TRBV29-1 with TRBJ2-3; TRBD2 matches 8 bases. With 5 bases clipped from V and 0 bases from J, the junction kept 4 bases outside the gene matches. Germline V gives CDR1 SQVTM, CDR2 ANQGSEA. The CDR3 runs to 14 residues. CDR3 region: CSVNSGVSTDTQYF. The CDR3 DNA reads TGCAGCGTTAATAGCGGGGTTAGCACAGATACGCAGTATTTT.

This clone was observed a few times. The chain couples TRBV6-6 to TRBJ1-2, with D perhaps TRBD1 (6 bases). CDR1 is MNHNY and CDR2 is SVGAGI in the germline V gene (reference sequence). Trimming removed 5 bases at V and 4 bases at J, with 17 bases between. This CDR3 spans 15 amino acids. The CDR3 DNA sequence: TGTGCCAGCAGTCTACTCCTACAGGGCAGCTATGGCTACACCTTC. It encodes CASSLLLQGSYGYTF.

The V and J genes are TRBV6-5 and TRBJ2-7; no definite D call. V shed 6 bases and J shed 5 bases, with 17 bases lying between them. Per the germline V gene, CDR1 is MNHEY and CDR2 is SVGAGI. CDR3 size: 14 residues. The DNA of the CDR3 is TGTGCCAGCAGCCCGTTGCGGTTCGGCCACGAGCAGTACTTC. Protein sequence: CASSPLRFGHEQYF.

This clone is a singleton in its sample. The chain employs TRBV7-2 and TRBJ2-1, with D possibly being TRBD2 (6 bases). CDR1 and CDR2 from the germline V gene are SGHTA and FQGNSA. Trimming stripped 5 bases from V and 6 bases from J, with 14 bases between. The CDR3 runs to 14 residues. The CDR3 DNA is TGTGCCAGCAGCCCACGGGACTCGGGCAATGAGCAGTTCTTC. Translation gives CASSPRDSGNEQFF.